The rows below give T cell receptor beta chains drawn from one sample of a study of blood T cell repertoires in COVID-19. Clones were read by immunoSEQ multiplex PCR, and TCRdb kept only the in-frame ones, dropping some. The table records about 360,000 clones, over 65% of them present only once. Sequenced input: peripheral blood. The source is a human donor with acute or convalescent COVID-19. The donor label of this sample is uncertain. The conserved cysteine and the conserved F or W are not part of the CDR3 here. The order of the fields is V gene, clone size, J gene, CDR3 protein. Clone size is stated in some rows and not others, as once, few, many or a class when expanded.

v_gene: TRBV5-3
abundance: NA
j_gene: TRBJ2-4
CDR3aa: ARSPGGLNIQY

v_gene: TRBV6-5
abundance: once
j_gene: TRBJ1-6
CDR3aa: ASSYETGGYNSPLH

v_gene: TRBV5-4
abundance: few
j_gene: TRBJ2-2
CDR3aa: ASSWLDRSPNTGELF

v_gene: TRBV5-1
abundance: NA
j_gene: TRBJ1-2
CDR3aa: ASSFSLGYGYT

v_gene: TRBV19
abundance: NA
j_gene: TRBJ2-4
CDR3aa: ASSRQLGSIQY

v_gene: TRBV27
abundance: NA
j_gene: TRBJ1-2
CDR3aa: ASSRTGNVGYT

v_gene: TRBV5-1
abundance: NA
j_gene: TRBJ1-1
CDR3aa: ASSLPGHLKGRAF

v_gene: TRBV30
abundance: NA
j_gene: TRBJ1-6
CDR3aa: AWEQGARSPLH

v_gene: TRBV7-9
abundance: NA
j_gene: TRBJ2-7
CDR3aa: ASSSSDRGRYEQY

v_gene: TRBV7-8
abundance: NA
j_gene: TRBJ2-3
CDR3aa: ASSIRTGEFTDTQY

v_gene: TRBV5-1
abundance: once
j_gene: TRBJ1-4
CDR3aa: ASSLAGTGAEKLF

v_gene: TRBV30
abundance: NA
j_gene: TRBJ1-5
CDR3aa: AWSDPGRGKTQPQH

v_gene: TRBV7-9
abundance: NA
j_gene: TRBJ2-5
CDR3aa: ASSLAGGRETQY

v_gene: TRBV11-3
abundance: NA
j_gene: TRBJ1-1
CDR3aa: ASSLGGLNTEAF

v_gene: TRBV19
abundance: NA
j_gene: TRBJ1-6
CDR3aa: ASRGWGVSKSPLH

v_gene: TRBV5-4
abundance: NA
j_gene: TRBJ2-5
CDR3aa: ASSLGPGGSLRETQY

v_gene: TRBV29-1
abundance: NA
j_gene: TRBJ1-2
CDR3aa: SVEDLAGGGYT

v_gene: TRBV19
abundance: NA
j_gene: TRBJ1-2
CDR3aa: ASSNPSYSYGYT

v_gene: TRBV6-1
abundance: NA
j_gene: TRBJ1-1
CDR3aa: ASSEGGGPTGEAF

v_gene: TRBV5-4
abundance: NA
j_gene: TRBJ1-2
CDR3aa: ASSQRGRSGYT

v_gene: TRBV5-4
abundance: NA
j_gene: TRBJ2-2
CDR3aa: ASSGGLAVGNTGELF

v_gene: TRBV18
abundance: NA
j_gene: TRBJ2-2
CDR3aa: ASSLRLAGGLYNTGELF

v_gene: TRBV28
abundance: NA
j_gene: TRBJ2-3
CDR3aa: ASSLGGVGTDTQY

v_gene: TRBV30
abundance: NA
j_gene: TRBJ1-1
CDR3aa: AWRQTGLSTEAF

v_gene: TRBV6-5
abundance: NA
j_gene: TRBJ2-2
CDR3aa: ASWKRGGNTGELF

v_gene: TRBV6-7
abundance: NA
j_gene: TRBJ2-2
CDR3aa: ASSYIREDTGELF

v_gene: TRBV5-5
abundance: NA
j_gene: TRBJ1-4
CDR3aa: ASSLGRGATNEKLF

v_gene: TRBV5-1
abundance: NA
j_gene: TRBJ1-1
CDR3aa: ASSLGGMNTEAF

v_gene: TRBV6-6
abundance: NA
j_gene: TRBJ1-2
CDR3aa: ASSGDRGSFYT

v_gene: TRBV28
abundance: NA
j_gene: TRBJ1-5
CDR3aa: ASSSRQAPYSNQPQH

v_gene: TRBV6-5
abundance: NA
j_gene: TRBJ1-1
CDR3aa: ASSLTSNTEAF

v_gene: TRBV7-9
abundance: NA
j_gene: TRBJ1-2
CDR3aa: ASSLASARSDGYT

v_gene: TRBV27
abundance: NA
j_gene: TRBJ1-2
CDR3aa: ASSLSRLYYGYT

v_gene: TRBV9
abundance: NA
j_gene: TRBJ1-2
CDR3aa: ASSVSSQATANYGYT

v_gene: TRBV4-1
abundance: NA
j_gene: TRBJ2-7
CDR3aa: ASSQDIGGRDSLYEQY

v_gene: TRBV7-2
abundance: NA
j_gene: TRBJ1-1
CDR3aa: ASSLGGDTEAF

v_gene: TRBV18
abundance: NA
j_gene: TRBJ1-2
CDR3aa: ASSPLPGQEVYGYT

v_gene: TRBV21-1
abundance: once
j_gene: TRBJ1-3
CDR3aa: ASSPITDRASTFSGNTIY

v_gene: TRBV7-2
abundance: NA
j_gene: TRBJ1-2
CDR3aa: ASSLGPGGDYGYT

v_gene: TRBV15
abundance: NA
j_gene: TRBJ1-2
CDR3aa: ATSRVSQGGYGYT

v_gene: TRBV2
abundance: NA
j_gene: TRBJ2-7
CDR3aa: ASSSTGGPYEQY

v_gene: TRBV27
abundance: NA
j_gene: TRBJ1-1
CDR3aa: ASSLTGRGRHGEAF

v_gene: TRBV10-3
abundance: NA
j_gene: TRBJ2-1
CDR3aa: AISESGGLAGYEQF

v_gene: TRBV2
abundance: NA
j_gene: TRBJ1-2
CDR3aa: ASSAQGAGYGYT

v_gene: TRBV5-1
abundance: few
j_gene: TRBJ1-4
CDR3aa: ASGESALNEKLF

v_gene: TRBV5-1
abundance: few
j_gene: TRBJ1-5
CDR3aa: ASSEGARGNQPQH

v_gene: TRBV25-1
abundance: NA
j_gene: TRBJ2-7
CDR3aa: ASSDLFAGIYEQY

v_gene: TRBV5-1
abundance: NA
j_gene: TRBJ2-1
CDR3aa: ASSSINEQF

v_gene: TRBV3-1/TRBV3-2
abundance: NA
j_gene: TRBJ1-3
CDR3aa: ASSRTGGVNTIY

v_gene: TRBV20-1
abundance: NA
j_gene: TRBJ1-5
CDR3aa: SASSRGISNQPQH

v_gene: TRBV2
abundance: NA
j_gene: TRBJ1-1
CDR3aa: ASSALRQGNMNTEAF

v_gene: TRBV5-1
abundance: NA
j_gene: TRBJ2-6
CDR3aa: ASQLAGTGANVLT

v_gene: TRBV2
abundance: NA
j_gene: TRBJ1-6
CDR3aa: ASSPRGQGSPLH